Listed below are T cell receptor beta chains from one sample, sequenced in a study of T cells in Graves' hyperthyroidism and ophthalmopathy. TCRdb reprocessed the multiplex PCR reads via MiXCR and lists one record per CDR3 protein. Of about 400,000 distinct CDR3 sequences listed, about 15% are singletons. The specimen sequenced was blood. The receptors originated from a woman between 25 and 40 years old with Graves' hyperthyroidism. Both conserved end residues are part of each CDR3. Fields, in order: clone size, D gene, V gene, J gene, CDR3 DNA, CDR3 protein. D genes are given only for firm matches. The size entry is marked missing in some rows and otherwise reads once, few, many or a size class.

clone_size: many
d_call: NA
v_call: TRBV27
j_call: TRBJ2-1
cdr3_nt: TGTGCCAGCAGTTTAATGCGGACTACAATTTACAATGAGCAGTTCTTC
cdr3_aa: CASSLMRTTIYNEQFF

clone_size: few
d_call: TRBD1
v_call: TRBV24-1
j_call: TRBJ2-5
cdr3_nt: TGTGCCACCAGTGATCCCGGACAGGGTTTAGAGACCCAGTACTTC
cdr3_aa: CATSDPGQGLETQYF

clone_size: many
d_call: NA
v_call: TRBV11-2
j_call: TRBJ1-5
cdr3_nt: TGTGCCAGCAGCTTAGACACGAATAGCAATCAGCCCCAGCATTTT
cdr3_aa: CASSLDTNSNQPQHF

clone_size: few
d_call: NA
v_call: TRBV20-1
j_call: TRBJ2-1
cdr3_nt: TGCAGTGCTAGAGATGTGGGGAGCTCCTACAATGAGCAGTTCTTC
cdr3_aa: CSARDVGSSYNEQFF

clone_size: few
d_call: TRBD1
v_call: TRBV6-1
j_call: TRBJ1-5
cdr3_nt: TGTGCCAGCAGGGGGACAGGGGACGGCAATCAGCCCCAGCATTTT
cdr3_aa: CASRGTGDGNQPQHF

clone_size: many
d_call: NA
v_call: TRBV28
j_call: TRBJ2-7
cdr3_nt: TGTGCCAGCAGTTTTCTCAGCGAGCAGTACTTC
cdr3_aa: CASSFLSEQYF

clone_size: few
d_call: NA
v_call: TRBV18
j_call: TRBJ2-4
cdr3_nt: TGTGCCAGCTCACCAGGGACCCCAACACTAGCCAAAAACATTCAGTACTTC
cdr3_aa: CASSPGTPTLAKNIQYF

clone_size: NA
d_call: TRBD2
v_call: TRBV19
j_call: TRBJ2-7
cdr3_nt: TGTGCCAGTAAATTGACTAGCGGGAACTACGAGCAGTACTTC
cdr3_aa: CASKLTSGNYEQYF

clone_size: NA
d_call: NA
v_call: TRBV11-2
j_call: TRBJ2-7
cdr3_nt: TGTGCCAGCAGCTTATATGGTTCCGCGGGCTACGAGCAGTACTTC
cdr3_aa: CASSLYGSAGYEQYF

clone_size: few
d_call: TRBD2
v_call: TRBV4-1
j_call: TRBJ2-3
cdr3_nt: TGCGCCAGCAGCCCCCGCGGGACTAGCGGAAAGAGCACAGATACGCAGTATTTT
cdr3_aa: CASSPRGTSGKSTDTQYF

clone_size: many
d_call: NA
v_call: TRBV3-1
j_call: TRBJ2-7
cdr3_nt: TGTGCCAGCAGCCAAGTTTTGGCCTACGAGCAGTACTTC
cdr3_aa: CASSQVLAYEQYF

clone_size: NA
d_call: NA
v_call: TRBV30
j_call: TRBJ1-1
cdr3_nt: TGTGCCTGGAATAAGTTTCTGAACACTGAAGCTTTCTTT
cdr3_aa: CAWNKFLNTEAFF

clone_size: few
d_call: NA
v_call: TRBV10-1
j_call: TRBJ2-7
cdr3_nt: TGCGCCAGCAGTGACAACTACGAGCAGTACTTC
cdr3_aa: CASSDNYEQYF

clone_size: NA
d_call: NA
v_call: TRBV18
j_call: TRBJ2-7
cdr3_nt: TGTGCCAGCTCACCAGCCTCCTACTCCTACGAGCAGTACTTC
cdr3_aa: CASSPASYSYEQYF

clone_size: many
d_call: NA
v_call: TRBV3-1
j_call: TRBJ2-3
cdr3_nt: TGTGCCAGCAGCCAAGATACCGGGAAAAATACGCAGTATTTT
cdr3_aa: CASSQDTGKNTQYF

clone_size: NA
d_call: NA
v_call: TRBV14
j_call: TRBJ2-1
cdr3_nt: TGTGCCAGCAGCCAATACTTAGCAGTAGGCTCCTACAATGAGCAGTTCTTC
cdr3_aa: CASSQYLAVGSYNEQFF

clone_size: many
d_call: NA
v_call: TRBV2
j_call: TRBJ2-5
cdr3_nt: TGTGCCAGCAAGCTCGAGGGTGAGACCCAGTACTTC
cdr3_aa: CASKLEGETQYF